Below are 6 T cell receptor beta chains sequenced from a single sample in a study of blood T cell repertoires in COVID-19. The protocol was immunoSEQ multiplex PCR, while the TCRdb copy is restricted to in-frame clones and leaves out a portion. The sample lists about 150,000 clones, around 82% seen once, with around 15% in the top ten. Specimen: peripheral blood. All receptors derive from a human donor with acute or convalescent COVID-19. The donor label of this sample is uncertain.

This clone was counted a few times. The V gene is TRBV19, the J gene TRBJ2-7; 7 nucleotides agree with TRBD2. CDR3 length equals 14 residues. V shed 4 bases, J shed 2 bases, and the junction held 5 bases outside the gene matches. Germline CDR1 is LNHDA and CDR2 is SQIVND (reference sequence). The CDR3 sequence is CASSTLGGAYEQYF. CDR3 DNA sequence: TGTGCCAGTAGTACCCTGGGGGGGGCCTACGAGCAGTACTTC.

This chain joins TRBV10-1 and TRBJ2-5; TRBD2 is a possible D gene (6 bases). The CDR3 length is 13 residues. Germline CDR1 and CDR2: WNHNN and SYGVQD (reference sequence). The germline V and J ends were trimmed by 8 bases and 7 bases, with 17 bases remaining between them. CDR3 protein: CASAGRAIGTQYF. CDR3 in DNA: TGCGCCAGCGCGGGACGGGCAATAGGGACCCAGTACTTC.

The gene calls are TRBV2 and TRBJ2-5; 9 positions agree with TRBD1. This CDR3 spans 12 amino acids. Per germline, CDR1 SNHLY and CDR2 FYNNEI. The V gene end was trimmed by 6 bases and the J gene end by 5 bases; junction bases not matched to a gene: 1. The DNA for the CDR3 is TGTGCCAGCAGACAGGGGGCTGAGACCCAGTACTTC. Its translation: CASRQGAETQYF.

The chain is built from TRBV23-1 and TRBJ1-2; 12 bases fit TRBD1. TRBV23-1 is sorted into the ORF group, with uncertain function. J was trimmed by 2 bases and V by 2 bases; bases with no gene match: 6. There are 17 residues in the CDR3. CDR3 sequence reads: CASSQRDRGRGNYGYTF. The CDR3 bases are TGCGCCAGCAGTCAAAGGGACAGGGGGCGGGGGAACTATGGCTACACCTTC.

This chain connects TRBV10-1 to TRBJ1-5; the D gene is possibly TRBD1 (6 bases). The CDR3 loop spans 13 amino acids. Deletions cut 7 bases from V and 5 bases from J, with 12 bases between. Per germline, CDR1 WNHNN and CDR2 SYGVQD (reference sequence). The CDR3 loop is CASTYRVHQPQHF. Here the CDR3 DNA reads TGCGCCAGCACCTACAGGGTCCATCAGCCCCAGCATTTT.

This rearrangement joins TRBV12-3 or TRBV12-4 to TRBJ2-7; 9 positions agree with TRBD1. V trimming: 4 bases; J trimming: 7 bases; junction bases outside the gene matches: 2. The CDR3 covers 12 residues. The CDR3 region has the DNA TGTGCCAGCAGTTACAGGGGGCGTGAGCAGTACTTC. Its translation: CASSYRGREQYF.